This T cell receptor (beta chain) was profiled in a study of shared clonotypes between healthy human individuals. Study-wide findings and caveats: Sampling involved blood alone; tissue repertoires likely differ.

Naive CD45RA+ and memory CD45RA-negative subsets were split from CD4+ cells. Germline lookup yields CDR1 KGHSH and CDR2 LQKENI. Trimming left V 0 bases short and J 0 bases short, with 6 bases between. This CDR3 spans 15 amino acids. With regard to this clone: As yet, its antigen is unknown. Other DNA sequences in the same sample also yield this CDR3.

Deep-level running was used for the assay. TCRdb's table, derived via immunoSEQ multiplex PCR, lists solely in-frame clones and lacks some. The sample contains under 750,000 clones, around 77% of which appear only once. The chain combines TRBV18 with TRBJ1-3; D gene ambiguous. The clonotype was recovered from a woman aged 25-40 years in good health. Input material: memory CD4+ T cells sorted from blood. The subset is: CD45RA-negative fraction. The CDR3 DNA reads as TGTGCCAGCTCACCACCCGTAGGCTCTGGAAACACCATATATTTT. Translating it yields CASSPPVGSGNTIYF.